This T cell receptor (beta chain) came from a study of T cells in Graves' hyperthyroidism and ophthalmopathy. About the research overall: Initial diagnosis, before any treatment, was when peripheral blood was collected.

RNA transcripts provided the source from which TCR beta CDR3 regions were amplified. When the TCR CDR3 underwent first-round RT-PCR, the HTBI primer set was used. MiXCR, run by TCRdb on the multiplex PCR reads, gives a single entry per CDR3 protein. This sample has 500,000 to 550,000 distinct CDR3 sequences, with 20% to 25% found just once. Study-level results: Most thyroid clonotypes expanded above 0.001 were also detected in blood.

When ophthalmopathy did not progress within 18 months, Graves' hyperthyroidism was considered stable. This clonotype was recorded many times. Its target is not known. This TCR came from a man aged 18 to 29 with Graves' hyperthyroidism. Sequencing input: blood.

The CDR3 DNA is TGTGCCAGCACTTTGGCGGGGGTCTATAGCAATCAGCCCCAGCATTTT. It translates to CASTLAGVYSNQPQHF. The chain links TRBV6-2 or TRBV6-3 to TRBJ1-5; a possible D gene is TRBD1 (5 bases). The CDR3 loop spans 16 amino acids. The V end was cut by 7 bases, the J end by 0 bases, with 16 bases between. From germline, CDR1 is MNHEY and CDR2 SVGEGT.